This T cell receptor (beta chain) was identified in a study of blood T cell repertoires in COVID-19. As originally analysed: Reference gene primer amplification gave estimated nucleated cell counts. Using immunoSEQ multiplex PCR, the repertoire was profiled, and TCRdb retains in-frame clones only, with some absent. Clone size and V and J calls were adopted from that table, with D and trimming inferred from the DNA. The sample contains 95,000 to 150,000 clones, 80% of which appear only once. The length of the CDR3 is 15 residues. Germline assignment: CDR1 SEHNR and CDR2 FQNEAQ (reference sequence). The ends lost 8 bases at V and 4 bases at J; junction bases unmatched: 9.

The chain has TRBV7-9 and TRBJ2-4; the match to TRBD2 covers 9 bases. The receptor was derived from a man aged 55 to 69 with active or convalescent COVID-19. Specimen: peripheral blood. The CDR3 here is CASRGEREAKNIQYF. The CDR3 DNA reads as TGTGCCAGCCGCGGAGAGCGGGAGGCAAAAAACATTCAGTACTTC.